One and the same sample provided the 31 T cell receptor beta chains below, sequenced in a study of blood T cell repertoires in COVID-19. The protocol was immunoSEQ multiplex PCR, while the TCRdb copy is restricted to in-frame clones and leaves out a portion. The sample yields about 210,000 clones, approximately 80% seen once. Sequencing was done on a sample of peripheral blood. These receptors were collected from a human donor in a cohort sampled during active COVID-19.

The rearrangement uses TRBV5-4 and TRBJ2-3, with 8 positions matching TRBD1. Germline-derived CDR1 and CDR2 are SGHNT and YYREEE (reference sequence). The CDR3 covers 14 residues. Trimming took 2 bases from V and 4 from J; bases not matched to a gene: 3. This chain's CDR3 is CASSLQGESDTQYF. CDR3 coding DNA: TGTGCCAGCAGCTTACAGGGGGAGTCAGATACGCAGTATTTT.

The rearrangement uses TRBV18 and TRBJ2-6; TRBD1 matches 7 bases. Germline V lookup: CDR1 KGHSH, CDR2 LQKENI. J gave up 4 bases and V 4 bases, and 7 bases lay outside the gene matches. CDR3 length: 16 residues. CDR3 bases: TGTGCCAGCTCACTTCAGGGGGTACGAGGGGCCAACGTCCTGACTTTC. Translating it yields CASSLQGVRGANVLTF.

The V gene is TRBV7-3, the J gene TRBJ2-1, with TRBD2 matching over 9 bases. V shed 2 bases and J 4 bases; nucleotides not matched to a gene: 3. Looked up from germline, CDR1 is SGHTA and CDR2 is FQGTGA. CDR3 length equals 15 residues. CDR3: CASSLLTSGYNEQFF. CDR3 DNA sequence: TGTGCCAGCAGCTTATTGACTAGCGGTTACAATGAGCAGTTCTTC.

V usage is TRBV10-1 and J usage is TRBJ1-1; D gene ambiguous. The germline V gene has CDR1 WNHNN and CDR2 SYGVQD (reference sequence). Trimming left V 7 bases short and J 0 bases short, with 12 bases between. There are 14 residues in the CDR3. This CDR3 reads CASIDPGMNTEAFF. CDR3 in DNA: TGCGCCAGCATAGACCCCGGGATGAACACTGAAGCTTTCTTT.

The rearrangement joins TRBV5-4 to TRBJ1-4, with 12 bases fitting TRBD1. Germline CDR1 SGHNT, CDR2 YYREEE (reference sequence). V was clipped by 0 bases and J by 10 bases; unmatched bases: 10. There are 17 residues in the CDR3. CDR3 region: CASSLEGQGAVGGKLFF. The CDR3 DNA follows: TGTGCCAGCAGCTTGGAGGGACAGGGGGCGGTAGGGGGAAAACTGTTTTTT.

This chain links TRBV7-2 with TRBJ1-5; 9 nucleotides match TRBD1. The ends lost 5 bases at V and 2 bases at J; junction bases unmatched: 4. The CDR3 contains 15 residues. CDR1 is SGHTA, CDR2 FQGNSA, per germline. The CDR3 DNA sequence: TGTGCCAGCAGCAGGGACAGGGCAGGCAATCAGCCCCAGCATTTT. Its protein product is CASSRDRAGNQPQHF.

The gene calls are TRBV5-6 and TRBJ1-1; TRBD1 aligns across 10 bases. The CDR3 contains 16 residues. Germline V gene lookup returns CDR1 SGHDT and CDR2 YYEEEE. With 2 bases clipped from V and 0 bases from J, the junction kept 4 bases outside the gene matches. The CDR3 loop is CASSFGTGVMNTEAFF. The CDR3 region has the DNA TGTGCCAGCAGCTTCGGGACAGGGGTAATGAACACTGAAGCTTTCTTT.

The V gene is TRBV30, the J gene TRBJ2-4; 8 bases match TRBD1. CDR3 size: 15 residues. Germline V gives CDR1 GTSNPN, CDR2 SVGIG (reference sequence). The trim removed 4 bases at V and 7 bases at J, leaving 12 bases unmatched. The CDR3 sequence is CAWTLAGGASNIQYF. The CDR3 DNA is TGTGCCTGGACCCTCGCAGGGGGCGCATCGAACATTCAGTACTTC.

V gene TRBV27 combines with J gene TRBJ1-2; 8 nucleotides line up with TRBD1. CDR1 and CDR2 from the germline V gene are MNHEY and SMNVEV (reference sequence). CDR3 length: 13 residues. V dropped 3 bases and J dropped 6; count of bases not matched to a gene: 3. This CDR3 is CASSFGRGHGYTF. CDR3 DNA sequence: TGTGCCAGCAGTTTCGGCAGGGGGCATGGCTACACCTTC.

This chain links TRBV24-1 with TRBJ2-5; possibly TRBD1 for D (5 bases). V lost 9 bases and J lost 2, with 18 bases in between. The CDR3 loop spans 15 amino acids. The germline CDR1 and CDR2 sequences are KGHDR and SFDVKD. DNA for the CDR3: TGTGCCACCGGAGTAGGACACGAAGAGCAAGAGACCCAGTACTTC. It yields the protein CATGVGHEEQETQYF.

The V gene is TRBV10-3, the J gene TRBJ1-2, with D possibly matching TRBD1 (5 bases). Germline lookup yields CDR1 ENHRY and CDR2 SYGVKD. The V end lost 7 bases, the J end lost 6 bases, and 18 bases lay between the germline ends. The CDR3 sequence is 14 residues long. CDR3 sequence (DNA): TGTGCCATCACCGACGGGGAGGGGTTTGATGGCTACACCTTC. Its translation is CAITDGEGFDGYTF.

The genes are TRBV5-4 and TRBJ2-7; TRBD2 might be the D (7 bases). Germline V lookup: CDR1 SGHNT, CDR2 YYREEE (reference sequence). The CDR3 spans 17 residues. V lost 5 bases, J lost 2 bases, and 23 bases lay in between. The chain's CDR3 is CASRGGGATGHPYEQYF. CDR3 sequence (DNA): TGTGCCAGCAGAGGGGGGGGCGCAACGGGGCATCCCTACGAGCAGTACTTC. Variable domain in full (rest from reference TRBV5-4 and TRBJ2-7): ETGVTQSPTHLIKTRGQQVTLRCSSQSGHNTVSWYQQALGQGPQFIFQYYREEENGRGNFPPRFSGLQFPNYSSELNVNALELDDSALYLCASRGGGATGHPYEQYFGPGTRLTVT.

This chain links TRBV7-8 with TRBJ2-7; 7 bases are shared with TRBD2. Germline loops: CDR1 SGHVS, CDR2 FQNEAQ. Trimming cost V 5 bases and J 10 bases; bases outside gene matches: 17. The CDR3 is 15 amino acids. CDR3 sequence: CASSPGFGTMQFQYF. The CDR3 DNA is TGTGCCAGCAGCCCCGGTTTCGGGACTATGCAGTTTCAGTACTTC.

For this clone: Other nucleotide sequences in the sample specify the same CDR3. The chain is built from TRBV6-6 and TRBJ2-1; the D gene is possibly TRBD1 (6 bases). This CDR3 contains 16 residues. V gave up 5 bases and J gave up 0 bases, with 14 bases separating them. CDR1 is MNHNY and CDR2 is SVGAGI in the germline V gene (reference sequence). The CDR3: CASSRPTGLSYNEQFF. In DNA form, the CDR3 reads TGTGCCAGCAGTCGACCGACAGGACTCTCCTACAATGAGCAGTTCTTC.

The gene calls are TRBV6-2 or TRBV6-3 and TRBJ2-2, with 12 bases lining up with TRBD1. Germline CDR1 reads MNHEY; CDR2 reads SVGEGT. V was pared by 5 bases and J by 3 bases, with 10 bases of the junction left unmatched. This CDR3 region has 18 residues. CDR3 in amino acids: CASSLTPGQGAYTGELFF. In DNA form, the CDR3 reads TGTGCCAGCAGTCTGACACCGGGACAGGGGGCATACACCGGGGAGCTGTTTTTT.

The rearrangement joins TRBV5-5 to TRBJ2-3; 10 bases agree with TRBD2. CDR3 length: 16 residues. Germline lookup yields CDR1 SGHKS and CDR2 YYEKEE (reference sequence). V lost 3 bases, J lost 1 base, and 5 bases stayed unmatched. DNA of the CDR3: TGTGCCAGCAGCTGGGCCGGGACTAGCGGCACAGATACGCAGTATTTT. Translating it yields CASSWAGTSGTDTQYF.

This chain uses TRBV6-5 with TRBJ1-1, with a possible D match to TRBD1 (5 bases). Germline CDR1 MNHEY, CDR2 SVGAGI. Trimming removed 6 bases at V and 0 bases at J, with 8 bases between. The CDR3 contains 13 residues. CDR3 in amino acids: CASRGRMNTEAFF. The CDR3 coding sequence is TGTGCCAGCAGGGGGCGGATGAACACTGAAGCTTTCTTT.

CDR3 nucleotides: TGTGCCAGCAGACCCCACCGACAGGGGGCTAATGAAAAACTGTTTTTT. Translating gives CASRPHRQGANEKLFF. The chain combines TRBV27 with TRBJ1-4; the match to TRBD1 covers 9 bases. V shed 6 bases and J 3 bases; nucleotides not matched to a gene: 8. The CDR3 is 16 residues long. Germline V gene data show CDR1 as MNHEY and CDR2 as SMNVEV (reference sequence).

This chain connects TRBV28 to TRBJ1-2, with TRBD1 matching over 9 bases. The V segment lost 2 bases and the J segment 8 bases; nucleotides outside the gene matches: 9. From germline, CDR1 is MDHEN and CDR2 SYDVKM. CDR3 length equals 15 residues. CDR3 loop: CASSLAPGQGFGYTF. The CDR3 nucleotides read TGTGCCAGCAGTTTAGCCCCGGGACAGGGTTTCGGCTACACCTTC.

The chain uses TRBV19 and TRBJ1-3; tentatively, D is TRBD1 (6 bases). CDR3 length: 15 residues. V was shortened by 5 bases and J by 4 bases, with 15 bases between the two germline ends. Looked up from germline, CDR1 is LNHDA and CDR2 is SQIVND (reference sequence). The CDR3 reads CASSALRDKGNTIYF. DNA of the CDR3: TGTGCCAGTAGTGCCCTCCGGGACAAAGGAAACACCATATATTTT. Full variable domain (rest looked up from reference TRBV19 and TRBJ1-3): DGGITQSPKYLFRKEGQNVTLSCEQNLNHDAMYWYRQDPGQGLRLIYYSQIVNDFQKGDIAEGYSVSREKKESFPLTVTSAQKNPTAFYLCASSALRDKGNTIYFGEGSWLTVV.

V is TRBV18 and J is TRBJ2-1, with TRBD1 matching 9 bases. There are 17 residues in the CDR3. With 0 bases clipped from V and 5 bases from J, the junction kept 8 bases outside the gene matches. Germline CDR1 and CDR2: KGHSH and LQKENI. In DNA, the CDR3 is TGTGCCAGCTCACCACCTATCGGGACAGGGAGCCACAATGAGCAGTTCTTC. Its translation is CASSPPIGTGSHNEQFF.

The V gene is TRBV11-3, the J gene TRBJ2-3; 8 bases match TRBD2. V dropped 2 bases and J dropped 4; count of bases not matched to a gene: 2. Germline V lookup: CDR1 SGHNT, CDR2 YENEEA. This CDR3 region has 14 residues. The CDR3 DNA sequence: TGTGCCAGCAGCTTATCGGGGGGGTCAGATACGCAGTATTTT. Translation: CASSLSGGSDTQYF.

This rearrangement joins TRBV7-2 to TRBJ2-3, with 10 bases that match TRBD2. Trimming removed 7 bases from V and 6 bases from J; junction bases left unmatched: 10. CDR1 is SGHTA, CDR2 FQGNSA, per germline. The CDR3 runs 15 residues. CDR3 loop: CASTLTSGYADTQYF. CDR3 DNA sequence: TGTGCCAGCACCTTGACTAGCGGGTATGCCGATACGCAGTATTTT.

The chain couples TRBV23-1 to TRBJ1-1; D gene ambiguous. TRBV23-1 is filed as an ORF, its function uncertain. The length of the CDR3 is 14 residues. V was pared by 3 bases and J by 1 base, with 9 bases between. The CDR3 is CASSQGRRNTEAFF. The CDR3 DNA sequence: TGCGCCAGCAGTCAGGGTAGGAGGAACACTGAAGCTTTCTTT.

V and J are TRBV28 and TRBJ1-1, with 7 bases matching TRBD1. Trimming cost V 5 bases and J 10 bases; bases outside gene matches: 16. The CDR3 extends over 15 amino acids. Per germline, CDR1 MDHEN and CDR2 SYDVKM. CDR3 in amino acids: CASSPPGVSGGGAFF. CDR3 sequence (DNA): TGTGCCAGCAGTCCTCCTGGGGTCTCAGGGGGAGGAGCTTTCTTT.

The V call is TRBV9, the J call TRBJ2-1, with TRBD2 identical over 9 bases. This CDR3 is built from 16 residues. Per germline, CDR1 SGDLS and CDR2 YYNGEE. After removal of 0 bases from V and 3 bases from J, the junction contained 4 bases not matched to a gene. The CDR3 spells CASSVGGRGGYNEQFF. The CDR3 nucleotides are TGTGCCAGCAGCGTAGGAGGGCGGGGGGGCTACAATGAGCAGTTCTTC.

This clone came up a few times. CDR3 region: CASSSGLARSTDTQYF. In nucleotides, the CDR3 is TGTGCCAGCAGCTCCGGACTAGCGCGTAGCACAGATACGCAGTATTTT. The chain uses TRBV7-3 and TRBJ2-3; 9 nucleotides match TRBD2. Germline CDR1 is SGHTA and CDR2 is FQGTGA. The CDR3 totals 16 residues. V shed 4 bases, J shed 0 bases, and the junction held 5 bases outside the gene matches.

J is TRBJ1-4 and V is TRBV25-1, with D unclear. Germline CDR1 reads MGHDK; CDR2 reads SYGVNS. Trimming cost V 2 bases and J 3 bases, with 7 bases left between them. The CDR3 runs to 14 residues. The DNA for the CDR3 is TGTGCCAGCAGTGAAGGGGAGTCTAATGAAAAACTGTTTTTT. This codes for CASSEGESNEKLFF.

This rearrangement joins TRBV11-2 to TRBJ1-1; D possibly corresponds to TRBD1 (5 bases). Between the trimmed V and J ends, which lost 0 bases and 4 bases, there was a span of 9 bases. Germline CDR1 is SGHAT and CDR2 is FQNNGV. The CDR3 runs to 14 residues. Written as DNA, the CDR3 is TGTGCCAGCAGCTTAGATTCCGGGGGCACTGAAGCTTTCTTT. It is translated as CASSLDSGGTEAFF.

This chain uses TRBV9 with TRBJ2-6, with D tentatively TRBD2 (5 bases). This CDR3 contains 18 residues. From germline, CDR1 is SGDLS and CDR2 YYNGEE. V lost 3 bases to trimming and J lost 0 bases, with 16 bases between them. Here the CDR3 reads CASSAPGITSSGANVLTF. For the CDR3, the DNA is TGTGCCAGCAGCGCCCCCGGGATTACATCCTCTGGGGCCAACGTCCTGACTTTC.

The chain couples TRBV5-8 to TRBJ2-2; 9 bases are a match to TRBD1. This CDR3 is built from 17 residues. Germline CDR1 and CDR2: SGHTS and YDEGEE. V was pared by 0 bases and J by 1 base, with 4 bases of the junction left unmatched. CDR3 amino acids: CASSLGQGQGNTGELFF. The CDR3 nucleotides are TGTGCCAGCAGCTTGGGTCAGGGACAGGGGAACACCGGGGAGCTGTTTTTT.